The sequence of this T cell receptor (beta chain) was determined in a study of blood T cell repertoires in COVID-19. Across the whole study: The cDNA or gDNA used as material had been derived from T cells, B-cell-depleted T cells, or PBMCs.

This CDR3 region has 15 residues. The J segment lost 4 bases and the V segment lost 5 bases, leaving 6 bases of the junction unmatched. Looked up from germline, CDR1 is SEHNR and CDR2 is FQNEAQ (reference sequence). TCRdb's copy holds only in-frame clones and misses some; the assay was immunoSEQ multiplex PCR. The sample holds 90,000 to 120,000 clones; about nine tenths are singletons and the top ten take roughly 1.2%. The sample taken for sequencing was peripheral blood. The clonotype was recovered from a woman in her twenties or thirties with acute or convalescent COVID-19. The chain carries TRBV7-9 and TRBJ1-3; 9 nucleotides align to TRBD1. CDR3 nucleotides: TGTGCCAGCAGCAATAACGACAGGGGGGGAAACACCATATATTTT. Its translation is CASSNNDRGGNTIYF.